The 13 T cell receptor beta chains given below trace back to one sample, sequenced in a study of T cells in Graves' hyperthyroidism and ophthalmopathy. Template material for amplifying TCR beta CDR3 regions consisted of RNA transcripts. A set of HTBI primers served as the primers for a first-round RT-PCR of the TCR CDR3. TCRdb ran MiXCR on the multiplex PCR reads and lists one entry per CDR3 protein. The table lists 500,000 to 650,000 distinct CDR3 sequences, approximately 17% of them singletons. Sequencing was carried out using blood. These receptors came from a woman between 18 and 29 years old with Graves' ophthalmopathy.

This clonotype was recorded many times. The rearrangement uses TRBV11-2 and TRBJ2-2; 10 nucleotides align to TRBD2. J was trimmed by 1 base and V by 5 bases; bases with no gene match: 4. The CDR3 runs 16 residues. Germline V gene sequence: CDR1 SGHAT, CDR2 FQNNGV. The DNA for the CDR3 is TGTGCCAGCAGCCTACGGACTAGCGGGAACACCGGGGAGCTGTTTTTT. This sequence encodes CASSLRTSGNTGELFF.

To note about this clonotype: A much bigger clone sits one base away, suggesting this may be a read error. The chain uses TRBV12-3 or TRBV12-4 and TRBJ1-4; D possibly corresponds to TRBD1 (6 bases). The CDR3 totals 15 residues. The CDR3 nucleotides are TGTGCCAGCAGTCTCTCCGGGACAAGAGGTGAAAAACGGTTTTTT. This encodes CASSLSGTRGEKRFF.

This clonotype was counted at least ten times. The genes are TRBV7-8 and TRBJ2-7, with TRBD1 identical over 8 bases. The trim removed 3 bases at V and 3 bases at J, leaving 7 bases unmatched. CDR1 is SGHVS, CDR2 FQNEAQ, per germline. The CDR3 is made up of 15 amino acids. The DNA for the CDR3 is TGTGCCAGCAGCTTGAAACGGGACAGGAGCTACGAGCAGTACTTC. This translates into CASSLKRDRSYEQYF.

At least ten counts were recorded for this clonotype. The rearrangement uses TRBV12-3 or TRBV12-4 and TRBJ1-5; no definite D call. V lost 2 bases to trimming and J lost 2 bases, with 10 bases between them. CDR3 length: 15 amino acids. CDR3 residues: CASSLLSGRNQPQHF. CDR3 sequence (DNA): TGTGCCAGCAGTTTACTAAGCGGGCGCAATCAGCCCCAGCATTTT.

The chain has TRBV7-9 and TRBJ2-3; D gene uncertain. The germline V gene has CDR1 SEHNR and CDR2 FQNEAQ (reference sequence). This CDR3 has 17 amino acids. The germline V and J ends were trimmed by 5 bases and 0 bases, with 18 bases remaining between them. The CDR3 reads CASSPPPPAASTDTQYF. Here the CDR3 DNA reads TGTGCCAGCAGCCCCCCCCCCCCCGCGGCTAGCACAGATACGCAGTATTTT.

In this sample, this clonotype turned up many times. This CDR3 reads CSAGLAVYEQFF. The CDR3 DNA is TGCAGTGCTGGGCTAGCGGTCTATGAGCAGTTCTTC. The V call is TRBV20-1, the J call TRBJ2-1; 7 bases align to TRBD2. Per germline, CDR1 DFQATT and CDR2 SNEGSKA (reference sequence). This CDR3 comprises 12 residues. The junction had 6 bases not matched to a gene; V was cut back by 5 bases and J by 8 bases.

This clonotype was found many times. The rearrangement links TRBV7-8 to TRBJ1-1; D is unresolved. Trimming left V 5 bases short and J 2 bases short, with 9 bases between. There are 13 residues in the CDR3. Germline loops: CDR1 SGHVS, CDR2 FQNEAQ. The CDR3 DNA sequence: TGTGCCAGCAGCCAGGACTCAAACACTGAAGCTTTCTTT. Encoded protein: CASSQDSNTEAFF.

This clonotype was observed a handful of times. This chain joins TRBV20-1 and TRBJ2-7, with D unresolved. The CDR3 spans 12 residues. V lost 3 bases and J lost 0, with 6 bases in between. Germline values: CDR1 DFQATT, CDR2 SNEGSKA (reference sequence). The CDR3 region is CSASILSYEQYF. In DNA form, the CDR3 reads TGCAGTGCTAGCATCCTCTCCTACGAGCAGTACTTC.

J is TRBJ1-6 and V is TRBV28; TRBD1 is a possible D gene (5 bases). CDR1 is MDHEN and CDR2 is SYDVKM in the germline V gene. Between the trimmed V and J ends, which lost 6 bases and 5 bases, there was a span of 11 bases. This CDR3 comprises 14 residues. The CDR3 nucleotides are TGTGCCAGCAGAAGGGGTCCCGATAATTCACCCCTCCACTTT. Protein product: CASRRGPDNSPLHF. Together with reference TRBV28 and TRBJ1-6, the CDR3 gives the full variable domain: DVKVTQSSRYLVKRTGEKVFLECVQDMDHENMFWYRQDPGLGLRLIYFSYDVKMKEKGDIPEGYSVSREKKERFSLILESASTNQTSMYLCASRRGPDNSPLHFGNGTRLTVT.

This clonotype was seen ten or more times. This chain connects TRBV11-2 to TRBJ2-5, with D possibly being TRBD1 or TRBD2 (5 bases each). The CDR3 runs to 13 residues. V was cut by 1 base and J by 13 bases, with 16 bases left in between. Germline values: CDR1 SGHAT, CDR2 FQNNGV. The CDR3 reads CASSLGLHGDRYF. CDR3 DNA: TGTGCCAGCAGCTTAGGCCTACATGGGGACCGGTACTTC.

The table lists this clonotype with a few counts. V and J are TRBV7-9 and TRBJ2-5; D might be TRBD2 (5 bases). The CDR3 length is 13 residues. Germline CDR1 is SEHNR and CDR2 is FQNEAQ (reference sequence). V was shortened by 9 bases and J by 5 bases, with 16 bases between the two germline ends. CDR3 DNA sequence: TGTGCCAGTAGTATACGGGAAATGGAGACCCAGTACTTC. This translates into CASSIREMETQYF.

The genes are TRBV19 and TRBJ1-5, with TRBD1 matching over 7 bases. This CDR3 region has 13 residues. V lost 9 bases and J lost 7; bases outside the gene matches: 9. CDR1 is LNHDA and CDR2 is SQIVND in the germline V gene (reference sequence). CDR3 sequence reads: CASRTGKQQPQHF. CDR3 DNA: TGTGCCAGCCGGACAGGTAAACAACAGCCCCAGCATTTT.

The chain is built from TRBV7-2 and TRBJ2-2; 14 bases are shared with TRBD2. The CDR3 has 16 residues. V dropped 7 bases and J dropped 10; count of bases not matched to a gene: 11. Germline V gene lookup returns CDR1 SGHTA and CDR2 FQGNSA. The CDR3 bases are TGTGCCAGCACCTTTTCGGGACTAGCGGGGGCCGAGGAGCTGTTTTTT. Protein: CASTFSGLAGAEELFF.